Described below is a single TCR beta chain sequence and its context. Its antigen remains unknown. The J segment lost 0 bases and the V segment lost 4 bases, leaving 5 bases of the junction unmatched. The germline V gene encodes CDR1 SQVTM and CDR2 ANQGSEA. The length of the CDR3 is 14 residues. Use of 60 Vbeta and 13 Jbeta primers characterized the PCR. The method was immunoSEQ multiplex PCR; TCRdb's version includes in-frame clones alone and lacks a portion of them. The sample contains over 80,000 clones, 81% of which appear only once. This entry comes from a study of cytomegalovirus exposure and HLA in healthy donors. General observations from the study: Among TCR sequences, most were rare, though some public TCRs appeared in many donors. In a later analysis, a missense DCLRE1C variant was linked to TCR beta V- and J-gene trimming. Reports showed the classifier diagnosing cytomegalovirus status with high specificity and sensitivity.

Material: PBMCs. The chain carries TRBV29-1 and TRBJ1-1; 7 bases match TRBD1. The clonotype originates from a man aged 40-50 years in good health and CMV-seropositive. For the CDR3, the DNA is TGCAGCGTTGGGGACAGCCGAATGAACACTGAAGCTTTCTTT. This encodes CSVGDSRMNTEAFF.